This TCR beta chain was sequenced for a study of vaccination effects on CD4 cells after COVID-19. The V gene end was trimmed by 8 bases and the J gene end by 4 bases; junction bases not matched to a gene: 13. Germline V CDR1 and CDR2: MNHEY, SVGAGI. The CDR3 has 15 residues. In the ViraFEST assay, antigen-specific CD4+ clonotypes were identified by expansion after peptide-pool stimulation. It was after 10 days of culture that CD4+ T cells were isolated. Notes on this clone: Its target is unknown.

Assay used: immunoSEQ multiplex PCR; TCRdb lists only in-frame clones, some missing. The sample has tens of thousands of clones, 81% seen once. The sequences come from CD4+ T cells from PBMCs cultured with HCoV-229E spike peptides, collected before COVID-19 vaccination. The TCR originated in a human donor who received a COVID-19 vaccine. The chain combines TRBV6-5 with TRBJ2-7, with 8 bases lining up with TRBD1. The CDR3 loop reads CASVLTGTGLYEQYV. Written as DNA, the CDR3 is TGTGCCAGCGTACTAACGGGGACAGGTCTTTACGAGCAGTACGTC.